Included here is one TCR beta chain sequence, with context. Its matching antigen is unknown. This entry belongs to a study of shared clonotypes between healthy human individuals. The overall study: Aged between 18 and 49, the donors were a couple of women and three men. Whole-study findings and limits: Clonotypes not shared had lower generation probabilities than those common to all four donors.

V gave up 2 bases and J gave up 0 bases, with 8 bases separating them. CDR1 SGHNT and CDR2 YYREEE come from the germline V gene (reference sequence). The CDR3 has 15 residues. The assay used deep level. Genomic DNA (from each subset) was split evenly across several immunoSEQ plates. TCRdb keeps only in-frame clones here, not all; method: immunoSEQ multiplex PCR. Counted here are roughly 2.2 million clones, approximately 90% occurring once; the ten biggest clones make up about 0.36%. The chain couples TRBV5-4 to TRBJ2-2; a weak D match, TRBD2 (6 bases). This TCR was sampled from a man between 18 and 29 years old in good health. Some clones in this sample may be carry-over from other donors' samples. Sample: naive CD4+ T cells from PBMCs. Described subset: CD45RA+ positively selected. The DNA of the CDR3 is TGTGCCAGCAGCTTTGGCGGGACGAACACCGGGGAGCTGTTTTTT. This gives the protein CASSFGGTNTGELFF.